This TCR beta chain was identified in a study of shared T cell receptors in the human thymus. V was clipped by 2 bases and J by 4 bases, with 11 bases between them. This CDR3 is 14 amino acids long. Germline V gene data show CDR1 as LGHNA and CDR2 as YSLEER. Assay: immunoSEQ multiplex PCR; the TCRdb copy retains only in-frame clones and omits some. The table records about 400,000 clones, more than 85% of them present only once. The sample consisted of thymocytes. J is TRBJ1-1 and V is TRBV4-3, with D possibly matching TRBD1 (5 bases). This sequence originates from a human donor. The CDR3 DNA is TGCGCCAGCAGCCAACCCGGGAGGGGCACTGAAGCTTTCTTT. Encoded protein: CASSQPGRGTEAFF.